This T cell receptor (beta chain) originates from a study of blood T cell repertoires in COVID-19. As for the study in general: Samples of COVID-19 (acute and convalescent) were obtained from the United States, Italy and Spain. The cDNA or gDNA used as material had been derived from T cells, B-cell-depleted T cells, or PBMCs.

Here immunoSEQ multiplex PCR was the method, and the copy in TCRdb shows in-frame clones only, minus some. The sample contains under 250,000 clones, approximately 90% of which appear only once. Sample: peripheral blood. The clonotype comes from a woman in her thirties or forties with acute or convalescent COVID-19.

The CDR3 reads CATSRSWAQETQYF. The CDR3 coding sequence is TGTGCCACCAGCAGATCCTGGGCACAAGAGACCCAGTACTTC. The chain combines TRBV15 with TRBJ2-5, with unresolved D. V lost 2 bases and J 2 bases, leaving 9 bases between the germline ends. From germline, CDR1 is LNHNV and CDR2 YYDKDF (reference sequence). The CDR3 extends over 14 amino acids.